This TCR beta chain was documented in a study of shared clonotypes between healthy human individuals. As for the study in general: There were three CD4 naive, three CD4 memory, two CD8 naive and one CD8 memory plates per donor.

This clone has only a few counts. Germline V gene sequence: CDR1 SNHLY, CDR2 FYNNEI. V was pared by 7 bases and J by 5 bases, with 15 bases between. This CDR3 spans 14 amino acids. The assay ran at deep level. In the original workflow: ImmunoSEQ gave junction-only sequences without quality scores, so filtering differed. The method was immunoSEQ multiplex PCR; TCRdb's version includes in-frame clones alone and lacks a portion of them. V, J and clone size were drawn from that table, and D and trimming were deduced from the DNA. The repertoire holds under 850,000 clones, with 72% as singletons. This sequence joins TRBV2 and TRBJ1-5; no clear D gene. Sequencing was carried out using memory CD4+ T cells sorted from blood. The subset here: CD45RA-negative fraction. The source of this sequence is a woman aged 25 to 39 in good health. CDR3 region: CASTGGPDYQPQHF. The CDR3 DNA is TGTGCCAGCACCGGAGGGCCGGACTATCAGCCCCAGCATTTT.